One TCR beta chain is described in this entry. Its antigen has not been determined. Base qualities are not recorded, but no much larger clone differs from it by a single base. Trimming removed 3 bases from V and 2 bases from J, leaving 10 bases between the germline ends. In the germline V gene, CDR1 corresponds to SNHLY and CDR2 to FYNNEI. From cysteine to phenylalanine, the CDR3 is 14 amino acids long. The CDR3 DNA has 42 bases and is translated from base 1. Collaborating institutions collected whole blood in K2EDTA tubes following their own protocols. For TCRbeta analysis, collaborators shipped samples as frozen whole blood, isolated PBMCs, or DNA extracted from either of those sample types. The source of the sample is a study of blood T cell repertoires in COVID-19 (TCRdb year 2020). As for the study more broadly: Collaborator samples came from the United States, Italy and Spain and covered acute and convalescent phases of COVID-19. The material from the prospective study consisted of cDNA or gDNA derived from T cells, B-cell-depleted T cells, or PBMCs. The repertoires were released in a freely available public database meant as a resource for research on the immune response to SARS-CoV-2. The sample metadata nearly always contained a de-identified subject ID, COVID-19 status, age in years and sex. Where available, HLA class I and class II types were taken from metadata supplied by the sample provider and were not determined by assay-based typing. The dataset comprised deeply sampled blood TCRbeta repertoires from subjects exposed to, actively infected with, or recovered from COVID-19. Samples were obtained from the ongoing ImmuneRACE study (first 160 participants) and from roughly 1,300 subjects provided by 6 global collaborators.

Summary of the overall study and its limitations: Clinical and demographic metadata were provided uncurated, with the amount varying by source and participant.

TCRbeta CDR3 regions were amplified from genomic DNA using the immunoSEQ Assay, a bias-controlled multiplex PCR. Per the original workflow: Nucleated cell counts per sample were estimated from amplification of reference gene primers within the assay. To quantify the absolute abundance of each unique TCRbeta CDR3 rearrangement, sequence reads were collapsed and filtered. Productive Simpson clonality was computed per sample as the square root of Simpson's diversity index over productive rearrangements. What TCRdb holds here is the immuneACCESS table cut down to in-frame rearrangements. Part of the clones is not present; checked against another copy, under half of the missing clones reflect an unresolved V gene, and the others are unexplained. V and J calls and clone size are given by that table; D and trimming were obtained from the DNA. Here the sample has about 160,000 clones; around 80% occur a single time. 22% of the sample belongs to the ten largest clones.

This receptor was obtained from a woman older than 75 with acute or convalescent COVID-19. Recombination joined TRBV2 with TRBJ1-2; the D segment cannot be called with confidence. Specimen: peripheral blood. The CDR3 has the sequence CASSDRGANYGYTF. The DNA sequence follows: TGTGCCAGCAGTGATCGGGGAGCGAACTATGGCTACACCTTC.